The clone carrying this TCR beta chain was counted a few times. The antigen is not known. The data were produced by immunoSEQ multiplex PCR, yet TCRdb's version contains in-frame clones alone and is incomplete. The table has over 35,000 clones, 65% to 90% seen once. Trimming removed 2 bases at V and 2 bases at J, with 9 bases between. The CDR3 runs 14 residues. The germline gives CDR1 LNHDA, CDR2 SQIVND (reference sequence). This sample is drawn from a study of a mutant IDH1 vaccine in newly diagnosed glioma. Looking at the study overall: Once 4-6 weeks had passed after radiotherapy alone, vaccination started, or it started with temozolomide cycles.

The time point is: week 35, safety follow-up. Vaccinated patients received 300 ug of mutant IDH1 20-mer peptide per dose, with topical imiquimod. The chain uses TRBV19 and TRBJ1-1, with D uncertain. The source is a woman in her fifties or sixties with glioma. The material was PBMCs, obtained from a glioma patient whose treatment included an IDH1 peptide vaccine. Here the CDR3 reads CASSISFENTEAFF. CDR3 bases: TGTGCCAGTAGTATAAGCTTCGAAAACACTGAAGCTTTCTTT.